This TCR beta chain was documented in a study of CD8 T cells in ankylosing spondylitis. Overall study results and limits: Reactive arthritis synovial fluid and blood were previously reported to contain some motif variants.

TCRdb passed the 5' RACE reads through MiXCR, listing each CDR3 protein once. The data show around 250,000 distinct CDR3 sequences, around 32% seen once. A remark on this clonotype: Its antigen is not known.

V shed 4 bases, J shed 10 bases, and the junction held 16 bases outside the gene matches. The CDR3 extends over 16 amino acids. Germline V gene lookup returns CDR1 SEHNR and CDR2 FQNEAQ (reference sequence). The chain recombines TRBV7-9 with TRBJ2-1, with 7 bases matching TRBD1. This TCR was sampled from a male donor with ankylosing spondylitis or in good health (not recorded which). Sequenced material: blood, either unsorted or a sorted T cell fraction (not recorded which). CDR3 sequence: CASSSSSQGDNHEQFF. CDR3 nucleotide sequence: TGTGCCAGCAGCTCCTCTTCCCAGGGGGACAACCACGAGCAGTTCTTC. Together with reference TRBV7-9 and TRBJ2-1, the CDR3 gives the full variable domain: DTGVSQNPRHKITKRGQNVTFRCDPISEHNRLYWYRQTLGQGPEFLTYFQNEAQLEKSRLLSDRFSAERPKGSFSTLEIQRTEQGDSAMYLCASSSSSQGDNHEQFFGPGTRLTVL.